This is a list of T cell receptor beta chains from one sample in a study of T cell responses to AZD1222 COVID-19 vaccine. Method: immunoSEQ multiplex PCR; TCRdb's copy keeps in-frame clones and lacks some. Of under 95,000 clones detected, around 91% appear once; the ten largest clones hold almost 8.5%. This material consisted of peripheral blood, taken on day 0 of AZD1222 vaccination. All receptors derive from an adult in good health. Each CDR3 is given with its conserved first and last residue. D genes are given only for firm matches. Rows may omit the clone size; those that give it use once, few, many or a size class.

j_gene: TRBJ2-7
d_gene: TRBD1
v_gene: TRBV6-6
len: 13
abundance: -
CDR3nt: TGTGCCAGCAGTTCACAGGACAGGTCCGAGCAGTACTTC
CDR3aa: CASSSQDRSEQYF

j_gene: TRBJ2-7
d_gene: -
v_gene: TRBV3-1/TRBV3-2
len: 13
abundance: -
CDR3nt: TGTGCCAGCAGCCTGACAGCTCAATACGAGCAGTACTTC
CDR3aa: CASSLTAQYEQYF

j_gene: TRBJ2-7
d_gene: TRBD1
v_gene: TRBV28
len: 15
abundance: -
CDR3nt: TGTGCCAGCAGGTCGTCGACAGGGGTGGCTTACGAGCAGTACTTC
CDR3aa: CASRSSTGVAYEQYF

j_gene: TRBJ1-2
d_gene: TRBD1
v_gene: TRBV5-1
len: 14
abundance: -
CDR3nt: TGCGCCAGCAGCTTTGAAGGGGGCCACTATGGCTACACCTTC
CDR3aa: CASSFEGGHYGYTF

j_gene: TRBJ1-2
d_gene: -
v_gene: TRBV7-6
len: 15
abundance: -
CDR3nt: TGTGCCAGCAGCTTAGCGCAAGGACCTAACTATGGCTACACCTTC
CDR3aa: CASSLAQGPNYGYTF

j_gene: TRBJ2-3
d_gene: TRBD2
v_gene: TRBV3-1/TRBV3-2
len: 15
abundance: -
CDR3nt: TGTGCCAGCAGCCTCAACGCGGGGGGCACAGATACGCAGTATTTT
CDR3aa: CASSLNAGGTDTQYF

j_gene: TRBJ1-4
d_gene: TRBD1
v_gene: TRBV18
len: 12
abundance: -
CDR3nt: TGTGCCAGCTCACCGGGACAGTCGGAACTGTTTTTT
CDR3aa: CASSPGQSELFF

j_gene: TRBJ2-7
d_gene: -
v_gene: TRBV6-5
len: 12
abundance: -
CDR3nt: TGTGCCAGCAGGGATTGGGACTACGAGCAGTACTTC
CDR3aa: CASRDWDYEQYF

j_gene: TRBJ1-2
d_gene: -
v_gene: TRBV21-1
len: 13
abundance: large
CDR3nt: TGTGCCAGCAGCAAAGCAAGGTGTCAGAGAAGCACCTTC
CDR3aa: CASSKARCQRSTF

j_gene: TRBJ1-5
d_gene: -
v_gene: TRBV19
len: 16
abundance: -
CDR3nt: TGTGCCAGTACCGAACCGCCCGGGACCCACAATCAGCCCCAGCATTTT
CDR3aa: CASTEPPGTHNQPQHF

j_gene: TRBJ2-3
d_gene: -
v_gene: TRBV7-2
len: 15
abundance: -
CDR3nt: TGTGCCAGCAGCTTGGGGCGGGGGCCCACAGATACGCAGTATTTT
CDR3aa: CASSLGRGPTDTQYF

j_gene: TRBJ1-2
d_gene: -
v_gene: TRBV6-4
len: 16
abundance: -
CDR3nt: TGTGCCAGCAGTGACCCCCAAGTGGGCCTAGACTATGGCTACACCTTC
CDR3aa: CASSDPQVGLDYGYTF

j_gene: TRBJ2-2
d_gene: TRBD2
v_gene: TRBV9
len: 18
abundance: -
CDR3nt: TGTGCCAGCAGCACCCCTAGCGGGGGGGCCATGGACACCGGGGAGCTGTTTTTT
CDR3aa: CASSTPSGGAMDTGELFF

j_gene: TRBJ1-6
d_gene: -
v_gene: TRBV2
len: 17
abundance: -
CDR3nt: TGTGCCAGCGACTTACTCGGGGGGGCATCAAGTTTTTCACCCCTCCACTTT
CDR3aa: CASDLLGGASSFSPLHF

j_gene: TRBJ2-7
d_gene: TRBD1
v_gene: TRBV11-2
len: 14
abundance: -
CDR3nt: TGTGCCAGCAGCCCGCGACAGGGAGCCTACGAGCAGTACTTC
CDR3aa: CASSPRQGAYEQYF

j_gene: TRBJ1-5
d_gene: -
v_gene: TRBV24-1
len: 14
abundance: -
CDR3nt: TGTGCCACCAGTGACCCTGGGAGCAATCAGCCCCAGCATTTT
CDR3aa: CATSDPGSNQPQHF

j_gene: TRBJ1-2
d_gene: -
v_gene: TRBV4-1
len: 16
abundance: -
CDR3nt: TGCGCCAGCAGCCAAGATCGAATAGCCTCTAACTATGGCTACACCTTC
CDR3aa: CASSQDRIASNYGYTF

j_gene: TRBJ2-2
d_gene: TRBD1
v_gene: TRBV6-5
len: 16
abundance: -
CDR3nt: TGTGCCAGCAGTTACACCCGGGACAGGGACACCGGGGAGCTGTTTTTT
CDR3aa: CASSYTRDRDTGELFF

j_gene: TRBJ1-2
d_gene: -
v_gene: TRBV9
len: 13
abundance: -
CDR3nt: TGTGCCAGCAGCGTAGGAAGAGACTATGGCTACACCTTC
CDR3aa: CASSVGRDYGYTF

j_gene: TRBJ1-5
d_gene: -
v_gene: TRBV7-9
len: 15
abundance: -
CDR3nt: TGTGCCAGCAGCTTAGGCCCTTATAGCAATCAGCCCCAGCATTTT
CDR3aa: CASSLGPYSNQPQHF